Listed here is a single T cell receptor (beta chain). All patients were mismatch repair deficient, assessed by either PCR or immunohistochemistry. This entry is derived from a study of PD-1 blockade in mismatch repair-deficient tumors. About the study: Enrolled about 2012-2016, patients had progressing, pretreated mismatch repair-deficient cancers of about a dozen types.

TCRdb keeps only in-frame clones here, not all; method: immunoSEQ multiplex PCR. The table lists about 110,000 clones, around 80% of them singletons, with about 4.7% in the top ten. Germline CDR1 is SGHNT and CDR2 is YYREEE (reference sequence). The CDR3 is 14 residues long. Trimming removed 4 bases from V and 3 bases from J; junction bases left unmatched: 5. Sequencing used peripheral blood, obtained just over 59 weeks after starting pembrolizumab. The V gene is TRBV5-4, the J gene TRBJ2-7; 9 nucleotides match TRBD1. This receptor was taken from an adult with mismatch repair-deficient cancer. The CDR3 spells CASSHGTGNYEQYF. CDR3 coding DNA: TGTGCCAGCAGCCACGGGACAGGGAACTACGAGCAGTACTTC.